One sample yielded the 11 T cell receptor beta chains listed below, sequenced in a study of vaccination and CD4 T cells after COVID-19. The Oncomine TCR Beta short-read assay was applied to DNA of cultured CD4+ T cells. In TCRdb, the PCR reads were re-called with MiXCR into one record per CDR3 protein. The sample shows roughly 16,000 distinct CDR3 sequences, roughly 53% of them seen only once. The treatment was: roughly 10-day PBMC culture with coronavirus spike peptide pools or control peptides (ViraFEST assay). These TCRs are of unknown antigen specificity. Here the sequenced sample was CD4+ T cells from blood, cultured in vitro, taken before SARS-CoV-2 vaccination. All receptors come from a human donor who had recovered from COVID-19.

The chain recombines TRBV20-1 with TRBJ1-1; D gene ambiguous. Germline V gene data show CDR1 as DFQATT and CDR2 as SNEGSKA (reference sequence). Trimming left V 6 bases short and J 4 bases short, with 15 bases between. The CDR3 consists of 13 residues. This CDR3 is CSARDVAVTEAFF. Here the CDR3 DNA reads TGCAGTGCCCGCGATGTTGCTGTCACTGAAGCTTTCTTT.

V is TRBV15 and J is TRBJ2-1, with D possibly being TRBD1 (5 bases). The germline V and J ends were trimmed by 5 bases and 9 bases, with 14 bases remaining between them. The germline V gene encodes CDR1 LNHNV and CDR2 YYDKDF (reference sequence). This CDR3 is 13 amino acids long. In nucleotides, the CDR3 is TGTGCCACCAGCTTTCAAGGGGTTGGTGAGCAGTTCTTC. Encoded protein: CATSFQGVGEQFF.

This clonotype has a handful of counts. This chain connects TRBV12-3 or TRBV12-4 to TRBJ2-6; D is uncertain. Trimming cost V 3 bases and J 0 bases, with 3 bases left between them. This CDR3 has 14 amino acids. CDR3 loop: CASSLVSGANVLTF. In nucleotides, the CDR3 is TGTGCCAGCAGTTTGGTCTCTGGGGCCAACGTCCTGACTTTC.

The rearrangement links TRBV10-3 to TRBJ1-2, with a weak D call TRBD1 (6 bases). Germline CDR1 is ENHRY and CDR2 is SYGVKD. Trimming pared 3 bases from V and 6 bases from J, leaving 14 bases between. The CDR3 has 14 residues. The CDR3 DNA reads TGTGCCATCAGTGACCCCAGGGGCTTCCATGGCTACACCTTC. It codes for CAISDPRGFHGYTF.

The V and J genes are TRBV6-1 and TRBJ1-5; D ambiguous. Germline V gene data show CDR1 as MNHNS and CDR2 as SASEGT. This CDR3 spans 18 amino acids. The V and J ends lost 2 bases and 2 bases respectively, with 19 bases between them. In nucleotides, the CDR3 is TGTGCCAGCAGTGAATATCTCCCCCCGGGCCTGGGCAATCAGCCCCAGCATTTT. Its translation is CASSEYLPPGLGNQPQHF.

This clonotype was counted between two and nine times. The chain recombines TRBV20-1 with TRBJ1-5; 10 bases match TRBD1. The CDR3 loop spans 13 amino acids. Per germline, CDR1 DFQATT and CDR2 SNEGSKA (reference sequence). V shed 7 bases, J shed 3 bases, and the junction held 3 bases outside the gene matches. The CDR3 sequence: CSGTGGLNQPQHF. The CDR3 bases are TGCAGTGGGACAGGGGGTCTCAATCAGCCCCAGCATTTT.

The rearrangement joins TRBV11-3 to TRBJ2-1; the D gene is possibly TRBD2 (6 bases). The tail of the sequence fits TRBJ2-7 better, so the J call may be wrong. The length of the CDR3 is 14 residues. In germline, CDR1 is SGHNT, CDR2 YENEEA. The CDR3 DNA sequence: TGTGCCAGCAGGGTGGGGGGATCCTCCTACGAGCAGTACTTC. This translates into CASRVGGSSYEQYF.

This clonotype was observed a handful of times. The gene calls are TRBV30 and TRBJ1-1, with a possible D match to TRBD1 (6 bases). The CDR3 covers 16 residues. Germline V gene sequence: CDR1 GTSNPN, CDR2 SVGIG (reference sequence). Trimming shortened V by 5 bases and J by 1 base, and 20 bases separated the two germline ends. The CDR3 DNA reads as TGTGCCTGGGGGGACACCGGGACACCATGGAACACTGAAGCTTTCTTT. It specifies CAWGDTGTPWNTEAFF.

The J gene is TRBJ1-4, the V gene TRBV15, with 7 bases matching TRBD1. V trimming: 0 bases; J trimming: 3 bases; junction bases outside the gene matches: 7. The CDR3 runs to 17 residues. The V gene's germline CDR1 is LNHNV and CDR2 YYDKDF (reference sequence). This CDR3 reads CATSRDQGVRANEKLFF. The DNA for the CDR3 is TGTGCCACCAGCAGAGATCAGGGGGTTAGGGCTAATGAAAAACTGTTTTTT.

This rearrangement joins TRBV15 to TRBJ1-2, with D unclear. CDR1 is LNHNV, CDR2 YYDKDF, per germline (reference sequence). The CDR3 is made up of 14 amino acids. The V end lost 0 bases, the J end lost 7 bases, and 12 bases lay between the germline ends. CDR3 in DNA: TGTGCCACCAGCAGAGATCTAAGCGGGATTGGCTACACCTTC. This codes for CATSRDLSGIGYTF.

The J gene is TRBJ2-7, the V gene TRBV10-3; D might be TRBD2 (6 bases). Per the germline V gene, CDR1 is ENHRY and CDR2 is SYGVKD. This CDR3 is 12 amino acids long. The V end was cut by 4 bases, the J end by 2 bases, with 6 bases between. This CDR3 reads CAISGGAYEQYF. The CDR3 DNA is TGTGCCATCAGTGGGGGGGCCTACGAGCAGTACTTC.